The 12 T cell receptor beta chains in this list originate from one sample, sequenced in a study of T cell repertoires in cytomegalovirus infection. TCRdb reprocessed the reads with MiXCR, giving one entry per CDR3 protein. The table records hundreds of thousands of distinct CDR3 sequences, approximately 24% of them present only once. The material sequenced was CD8+ T cells from PBMCs. The receptors derive from a human donor in good health (CMV status not recorded). Some clones in this sample may be carry-over from other donors' samples.

There are a few counts of this clonotype. The chain combines TRBV14 with TRBJ2-2, with D unclear. The CDR3 spans 18 residues. V lost 4 bases, J lost 1 base, and 19 bases lay in between. Per the germline V gene, CDR1 is SGHDN and CDR2 is FVKESK. Here the CDR3 DNA reads TGTGCCAGCAGCCGAAAAAAGACGGAGAAAAAGAACACCGGGGAGCTGTTTTTT. Translated: CASSRKKTEKKNTGELFF.

Ten or more counts support this clonotype. The J gene is TRBJ2-7, the V gene TRBV7-9; D is unclear. This CDR3 is 14 amino acids long. Trimming shortened V by 4 bases and J by 4 bases, and 14 bases separated the two germline ends. Germline V gives CDR1 SEHNR, CDR2 FQNEAQ (reference sequence). The DNA of the CDR3 is TGTGCCAGCAGCTCCGCTTCGCTGTCTTACGAGCAGTACGTC. As protein: CASSSASLSYEQYV.

The chain uses TRBV28 and TRBJ2-5; D gene unclear. Trimming removed 2 bases at V and 1 base at J, with 8 bases between. Germline V gene data show CDR1 as MDHEN and CDR2 as SYDVKM. This CDR3 contains 14 residues. CDR3 loop: CASSLIQTQETQYF. CDR3 nucleotide sequence: TGTGCCAGCAGTTTAATACAGACCCAAGAGACCCAGTACTTC. Together with reference TRBV28 and TRBJ2-5, the CDR3 gives the full variable domain: DVKVTQSSRYLVKRTGEKVFLECVQDMDHENMFWYRQDPGLGLRLIYFSYDVKMKEKGDIPEGYSVSREKKERFSLILESASTNQTSMYLCASSLIQTQETQYFGPGTRLLVL.

This chain uses TRBV19 with TRBJ1-1; the match to TRBD1 covers 7 bases. The V and J ends lost 10 bases and 1 base, in that order; junction bases with no gene match: 9. The CDR3 runs to 14 residues. Germline V gene sequence: CDR1 LNHDA, CDR2 SQIVND (reference sequence). As DNA, the CDR3 is TGTGCCATCAGTAGACGACAGGGGAACACTGAAGCTTTCTTT. This translates into CAISRRQGNTEAFF.

This sequence joins TRBV27 and TRBJ1-5, with D hard to call. Trimming stripped 2 bases from V and 3 bases from J, with 5 bases between. CDR1 MNHEY and CDR2 SMNVEV come from the germline V gene (reference sequence). CDR3 size: 13 residues. The CDR3 reads CASSLNTNQPQHF. CDR3 sequence (DNA): TGTGCCAGCAGTTTAAACACCAATCAGCCCCAGCATTTT.

The genes are TRBV12-3 or TRBV12-4 and TRBJ2-2; D not resolved. This CDR3 spans 15 amino acids. V gave up 6 bases and J gave up 2 bases, with 13 bases separating them. The CDR3 nucleotides read TGTGCCAGCAGCAATCTAGAAATTAACACCGGGGAGCTGTTTTTT. It encodes CASSNLEINTGELFF.

The rearrangement joins TRBV7-9 to TRBJ2-7; TRBD1 aligns across 12 bases. The CDR3 runs 17 residues. Germline assignment: CDR1 SEHNR and CDR2 FQNEAQ (reference sequence). Trimming cost V 6 bases and J 4 bases; bases outside gene matches: 13. CDR3 amino acids: CASSQPSGTGGKYEQYF. The DNA of the CDR3 is TGTGCCAGCAGTCAACCGTCCGGGACAGGGGGCAAATACGAGCAGTACTTC.

This clonotype showed up just a few times. The V and J genes are TRBV6-2 or TRBV6-3 and TRBJ1-2, with 8 bases that match TRBD1. Germline V gene lookup returns CDR1 MNHEY and CDR2 SVGEGT. This CDR3 comprises 18 residues. J lost 3 bases, V lost 2 bases, and 14 bases had no gene match. CDR3 nucleotide sequence: TGTGCCAGCAGTTACATCCGGTCAGGGGGCGCAGCGGACTATGGCTACACCTTC. Amino acid sequence: CASSYIRSGGAADYGYTF.

About this clonotype: With a much larger clone just one base away, this may be a read error. This chain connects TRBV10-3 to TRBJ2-1, with D maybe TRBD2 (6 bases). The CDR3 is 15 amino acids. The germline gives CDR1 ENHRY, CDR2 SYGVKD. The chain's CDR3 is CAISEGTVSYNKQFF. The CDR3 coding sequence is TGTGCCATCAGTGAAGGGACTGTCTCCTACAATAAGCAGTTCTTC.

This clonotype has a count of ten or more. The genes are TRBV7-2 and TRBJ2-7; 9 nucleotides match TRBD1. With 2 bases clipped from V and 4 bases from J, the junction kept 3 bases outside the gene matches. In germline, CDR1 is SGHTA, CDR2 FQGNSA. The CDR3 covers 14 residues. The CDR3 DNA reads TGTGCCAGCAGCTTAAGTGACAGGGGGTACGAGCAGTACGTC. It encodes CASSLSDRGYEQYV.

This chain links TRBV2 with TRBJ2-1; 9 bases match TRBD2. Trimming at V came to 7 bases and at J to 2 bases, leaving 6 bases not matched to a gene. The germline gives CDR1 SNHLY, CDR2 FYNNEI. CDR3 length: 15 residues. In nucleotides, the CDR3 is TGTGCCAGCAACCGCGGGGGGGCGGCCTACAATGAGCAGTTCTTC. Its protein product is CASNRGGAAYNEQFF.

The J gene is TRBJ2-2, the V gene TRBV11-2; maybe TRBD2 (7 bases). Germline V gives CDR1 SGHAT, CDR2 FQNNGV. CDR3 length: 15 residues. Trimming shortened V by 3 bases and J by 6 bases, and 14 bases separated the two germline ends. CDR3: CASSFWGGNAGELFF. The CDR3 region has the DNA TGTGCCAGCAGCTTCTGGGGGGGCAACGCCGGGGAGCTGTTTTTT. Full variable domain (outside the CDR3, taken from reference TRBV11-2 and TRBJ2-2): EAGVAQSPRYKIIEKRQSVAFWCNPISGHATLYWYQQILGQGPKLLIQFQNNGVVDDSQLPKDRFSAERLKGVDSTLKIQPAKLEDSAVYLCASSFWGGNAGELFFGEGSRLTVL.